This TCR beta chain derives from a study of cytomegalovirus exposure and HLA in healthy donors. About the research overall: A preliminary data release comprised 80 million to 95 million unique TCRs obtained from HLA-typed donors.

This clone showed up just a few times. The target antigen is unknown. It was with 60 Vbeta and 13 Jbeta primers that the PCR ran. The protocol was immunoSEQ multiplex PCR, while the TCRdb copy is restricted to in-frame clones and leaves out a portion. The data hold around 110,000 clones, with 65% observed a single time. Broader study findings: According to an earlier analysis, most TCR beta V segments yielded productive rearrangements about 87% or about 30% of the time.

The source material was PBMCs. The TCR sequence derives from a woman in her forties in good health and CMV-seropositive.

The DNA for the CDR3 is TGTGCCAGCAGCTCCACAGGATACTATCAGCCCCAGCATTTT. It specifies CASSSTGYYQPQHF. The chain combines TRBV5-6 with TRBJ1-5; D may be TRBD1 (5 bases). Trimming left V 3 bases short and J 5 bases short, with 12 bases between. Germline loops: CDR1 SGHDT, CDR2 YYEEEE. The length of the CDR3 is 14 residues.